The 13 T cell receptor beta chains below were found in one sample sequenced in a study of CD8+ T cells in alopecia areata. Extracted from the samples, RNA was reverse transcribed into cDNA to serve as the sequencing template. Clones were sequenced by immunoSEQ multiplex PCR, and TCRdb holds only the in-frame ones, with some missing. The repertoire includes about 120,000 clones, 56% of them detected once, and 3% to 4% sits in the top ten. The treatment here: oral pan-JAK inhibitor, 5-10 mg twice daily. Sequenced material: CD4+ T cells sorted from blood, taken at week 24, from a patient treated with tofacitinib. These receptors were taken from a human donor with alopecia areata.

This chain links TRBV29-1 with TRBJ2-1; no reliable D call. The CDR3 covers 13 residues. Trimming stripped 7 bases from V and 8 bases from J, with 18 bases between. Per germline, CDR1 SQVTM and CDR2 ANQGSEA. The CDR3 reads CSGRAQVSDEQFF. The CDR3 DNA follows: TGCAGCGGGCGAGCCCAGGTTTCCGATGAGCAGTTCTTC.

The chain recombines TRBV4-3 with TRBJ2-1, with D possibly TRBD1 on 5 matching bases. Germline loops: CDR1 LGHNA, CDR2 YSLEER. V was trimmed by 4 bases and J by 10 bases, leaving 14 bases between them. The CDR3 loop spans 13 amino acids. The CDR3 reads CASSPRAPGEQFF. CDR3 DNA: TGCGCCAGCAGCCCCCGGGCCCCAGGGGAGCAGTTCTTC.

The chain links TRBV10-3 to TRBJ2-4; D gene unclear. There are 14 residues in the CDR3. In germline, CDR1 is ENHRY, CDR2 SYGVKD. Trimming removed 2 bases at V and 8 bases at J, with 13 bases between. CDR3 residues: CAISEAPPAYIQYF. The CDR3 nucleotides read TGTGCCATCAGTGAGGCCCCCCCGGCGTACATTCAGTACTTC.

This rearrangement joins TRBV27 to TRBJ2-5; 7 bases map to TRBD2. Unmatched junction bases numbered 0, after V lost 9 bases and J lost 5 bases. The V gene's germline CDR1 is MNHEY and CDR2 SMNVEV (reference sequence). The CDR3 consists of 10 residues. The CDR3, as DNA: TGTGCCAGAGCGGGGGAGACCCAGTACTTC. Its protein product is CARAGETQYF.

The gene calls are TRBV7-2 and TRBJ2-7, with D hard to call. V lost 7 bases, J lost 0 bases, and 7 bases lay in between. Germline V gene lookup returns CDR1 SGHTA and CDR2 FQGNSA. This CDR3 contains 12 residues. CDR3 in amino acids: CASKAASYEQYF. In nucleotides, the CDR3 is TGTGCCAGCAAGGCGGCCTCCTACGAGCAGTACTTC.

The CDR3 here is CAWRTASTDTQYF. Written as DNA, the CDR3 is TGTGCCTGGAGGACCGCTAGCACAGATACGCAGTATTTT. The chain employs TRBV30 and TRBJ2-3; D is unresolved. Trimming shortened V by 3 bases and J by 0 bases, and 7 bases separated the two germline ends. CDR3 length: 13 residues. Germline V gene sequence: CDR1 GTSNPN, CDR2 SVGIG (reference sequence). Full variable domain (remainder filled in from reference TRBV30 and TRBJ2-3): SQTIHQWPATLVQPVGSPLSLECTVEGTSNPNLYWYRQAAGRGLQLLFYSVGIGQISSEVPQNLSASRPQDRQFILSSKKLLLSDSGFYLCAWRTASTDTQYFGPGTRLTVL.

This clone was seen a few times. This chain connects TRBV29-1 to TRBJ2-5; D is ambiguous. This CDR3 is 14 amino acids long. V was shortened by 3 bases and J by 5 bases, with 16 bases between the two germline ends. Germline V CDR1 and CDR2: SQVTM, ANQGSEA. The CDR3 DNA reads TGCAGCGTTGACTCCGTGAATATGAGGGAGACCCAGTACTTC. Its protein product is CSVDSVNMRETQYF.

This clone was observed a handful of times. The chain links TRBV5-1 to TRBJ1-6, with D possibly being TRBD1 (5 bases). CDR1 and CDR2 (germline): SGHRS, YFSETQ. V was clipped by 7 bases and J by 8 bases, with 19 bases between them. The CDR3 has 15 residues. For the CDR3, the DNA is TGCGCCAGCCGTTTCGCATACAGGCCCTATTCACCCCTCCACTTT. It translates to CASRFAYRPYSPLHF.

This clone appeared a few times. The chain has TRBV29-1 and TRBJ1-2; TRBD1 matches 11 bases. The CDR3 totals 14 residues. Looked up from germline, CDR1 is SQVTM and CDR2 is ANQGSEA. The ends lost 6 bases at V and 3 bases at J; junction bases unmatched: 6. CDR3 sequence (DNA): TGCAGCGTCAGGGGACAGGGGGAGTACTATGGCTACACCTTC. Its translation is CSVRGQGEYYGYTF.

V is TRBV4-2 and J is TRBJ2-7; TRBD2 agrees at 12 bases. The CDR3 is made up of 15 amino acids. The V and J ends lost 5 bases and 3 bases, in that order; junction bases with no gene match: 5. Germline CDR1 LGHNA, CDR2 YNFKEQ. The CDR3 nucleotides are TGTGCCAGCAGCTCGAGGACTAGCGGGAACTACGAGCAGTACTTC. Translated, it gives CASSSRTSGNYEQYF.

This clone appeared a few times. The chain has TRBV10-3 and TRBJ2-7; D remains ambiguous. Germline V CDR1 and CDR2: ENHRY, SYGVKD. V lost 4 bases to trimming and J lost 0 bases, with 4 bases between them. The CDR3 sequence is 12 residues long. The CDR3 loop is CAISGSSYEQYF. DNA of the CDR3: TGTGCCATCAGTGGCAGCTCCTACGAGCAGTACTTC.

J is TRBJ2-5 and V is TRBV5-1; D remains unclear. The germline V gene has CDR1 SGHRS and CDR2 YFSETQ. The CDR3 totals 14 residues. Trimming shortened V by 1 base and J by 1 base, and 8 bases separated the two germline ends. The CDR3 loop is CASSLTPPQETQYF. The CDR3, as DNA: TGCGCCAGCAGCTTGACACCGCCCCAAGAGACCCAGTACTTC.

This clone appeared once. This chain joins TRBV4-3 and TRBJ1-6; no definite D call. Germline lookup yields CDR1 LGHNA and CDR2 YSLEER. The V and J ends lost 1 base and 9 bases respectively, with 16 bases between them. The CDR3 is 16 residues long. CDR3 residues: CASSQVVRADFSPLHF. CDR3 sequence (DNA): TGCGCCAGCAGCCAAGTCGTGAGGGCCGACTTTTCACCCCTCCACTTT.